The 3 T cell receptor beta chains given below trace back to one sample, sequenced in a study of blood T cell repertoires in COVID-19 (dated by TCRdb to 2020 to 2022). The receptor library was made with the immunoSEQ multiplex PCR assay. The immuneACCESS repertoire file appears here via TCRdb, limited to in-frame rearrangements. These files lack a portion of the clones; in checked studies, under half of the deficit traces to unresolved V genes, and the cause of the others is not known. Within this sample are about 200,000 clones, with 70% to 90% of them counted one time only. The ten largest make up about 2.2% of the sample. The material sequenced was peripheral blood. The receptor source for this set is a woman between 45 and 65 years old with acute or convalescent COVID-19.

The chain joins TRBV18 to TRBJ2-1; D unresolved. The CDR3 is 15 amino acids. The V gene lost 0 bases and the J gene lost 0 bases, with 6 bases spanning the gap. The germline V gene has CDR1 KGHSH and CDR2 LQKENI. CDR3 protein: CASSPPQRSYNEQFF. The DNA of the CDR3 is TGTGCCAGCTCACCACCTCAGCGCTCCTACAATGAGCAGTTCTTC.

The rearrangement uses TRBV5-5 and TRBJ1-2; D is uncertain. Germline CDR1 and CDR2: SGHKS and YYEKEE (reference sequence). Trimming pared 0 bases from V and 3 bases from J, leaving 6 bases between. The CDR3 spans 13 residues. CDR3 in amino acids: CASSLGEYYGYTF. DNA for the CDR3: TGTGCCAGCAGCTTGGGAGAATACTATGGCTACACCTTC.

Only one count was recorded for this clone. V usage is TRBV12-3 or TRBV12-4 and J usage is TRBJ1-2, with 8 bases aligning to TRBD1. This CDR3 region has 12 residues. Unmatched junction bases numbered 0, after V lost 8 bases and J lost 1 base. CDR3 residues: CASGQGNYGYTF. The CDR3 bases are TGTGCCAGCGGACAGGGTAACTATGGCTACACCTTC.